This is a list of T cell receptor beta chains from one sample in a study of blood T cell repertoires in COVID-19. The method was immunoSEQ multiplex PCR; TCRdb's version includes in-frame clones alone and lacks a portion of them. The sample holds roughly 180,000 clones, 65% to 85% seen once. Sequenced input: PBMCs or T cells enriched from blood (not recorded which). These receptors all stem from a woman aged 35 to 49 with acute COVID-19. Both conserved end residues are trimmed from each CDR3. D genes are given only for firm matches.

CDR3: ASSLTRGQSYSGRGYNEQF
J: TRBJ2-1
V: TRBV19
D: TRBD2

CDR3: ASSPASGRGTGELF
J: TRBJ2-2
V: TRBV9
D: TRBD2

CDR3: ASRLGRNTEAF
J: TRBJ1-1
V: TRBV28
D: -

CDR3: ASSSDRGPFKAF
J: TRBJ1-1
V: TRBV7-2
D: TRBD1

CDR3: ASSVDDRTTEAF
J: TRBJ1-1
V: TRBV9
D: -

CDR3: ASSQVDRRYT
J: TRBJ1-2
V: TRBV4-2
D: -

CDR3: ASRPPWGTPAHGYT
J: TRBJ1-2
V: TRBV27
D: -

CDR3: ASRPRGASGSTDTQY
J: TRBJ2-3
V: TRBV2
D: TRBD2

CDR3: ASSAGVPQPQH
J: TRBJ1-5
V: TRBV19
D: -

CDR3: ASSLVGRVGTGELF
J: TRBJ2-2
V: TRBV27
D: -

CDR3: ASSPEGVSKNIQY
J: TRBJ2-4
V: TRBV18
D: -

CDR3: ASSYRGVGYNEQF
J: TRBJ2-1
V: TRBV13
D: TRBD1

CDR3: AWRRGLSNEKLF
J: TRBJ1-4
V: TRBV30
D: -

CDR3: ASSFSQGGYT
J: TRBJ1-2
V: TRBV5-1
D: -

CDR3: ASSYGQGKQPQH
J: TRBJ1-5
V: TRBV6-5
D: TRBD1

CDR3: ASSVVGAGRGNTIY
J: TRBJ1-3
V: TRBV9
D: -

CDR3: ASSLQGSNGNEQF
J: TRBJ2-1
V: TRBV11-3
D: -

CDR3: AWSVGGLASYEQY
J: TRBJ2-7
V: TRBV30
D: TRBD2

CDR3: ASSFGGDYGYT
J: TRBJ1-2
V: TRBV5-6
D: -

CDR3: ASSPRGGQRETQY
J: TRBJ2-5
V: TRBV18
D: TRBD2

CDR3: ASSPSELDRVGYEQF
J: TRBJ2-1
V: TRBV2
D: TRBD1

CDR3: ASSKGLGETDTQY
J: TRBJ2-3
V: TRBV5-6
D: TRBD2

CDR3: AWMLAGGETQY
J: TRBJ2-5
V: TRBV30
D: TRBD2

CDR3: ASSGGQPNTEAF
J: TRBJ1-1
V: TRBV5-1
D: TRBD1

CDR3: ASSTPRGGRFGGELF
J: TRBJ2-2
V: TRBV7-2
D: TRBD2